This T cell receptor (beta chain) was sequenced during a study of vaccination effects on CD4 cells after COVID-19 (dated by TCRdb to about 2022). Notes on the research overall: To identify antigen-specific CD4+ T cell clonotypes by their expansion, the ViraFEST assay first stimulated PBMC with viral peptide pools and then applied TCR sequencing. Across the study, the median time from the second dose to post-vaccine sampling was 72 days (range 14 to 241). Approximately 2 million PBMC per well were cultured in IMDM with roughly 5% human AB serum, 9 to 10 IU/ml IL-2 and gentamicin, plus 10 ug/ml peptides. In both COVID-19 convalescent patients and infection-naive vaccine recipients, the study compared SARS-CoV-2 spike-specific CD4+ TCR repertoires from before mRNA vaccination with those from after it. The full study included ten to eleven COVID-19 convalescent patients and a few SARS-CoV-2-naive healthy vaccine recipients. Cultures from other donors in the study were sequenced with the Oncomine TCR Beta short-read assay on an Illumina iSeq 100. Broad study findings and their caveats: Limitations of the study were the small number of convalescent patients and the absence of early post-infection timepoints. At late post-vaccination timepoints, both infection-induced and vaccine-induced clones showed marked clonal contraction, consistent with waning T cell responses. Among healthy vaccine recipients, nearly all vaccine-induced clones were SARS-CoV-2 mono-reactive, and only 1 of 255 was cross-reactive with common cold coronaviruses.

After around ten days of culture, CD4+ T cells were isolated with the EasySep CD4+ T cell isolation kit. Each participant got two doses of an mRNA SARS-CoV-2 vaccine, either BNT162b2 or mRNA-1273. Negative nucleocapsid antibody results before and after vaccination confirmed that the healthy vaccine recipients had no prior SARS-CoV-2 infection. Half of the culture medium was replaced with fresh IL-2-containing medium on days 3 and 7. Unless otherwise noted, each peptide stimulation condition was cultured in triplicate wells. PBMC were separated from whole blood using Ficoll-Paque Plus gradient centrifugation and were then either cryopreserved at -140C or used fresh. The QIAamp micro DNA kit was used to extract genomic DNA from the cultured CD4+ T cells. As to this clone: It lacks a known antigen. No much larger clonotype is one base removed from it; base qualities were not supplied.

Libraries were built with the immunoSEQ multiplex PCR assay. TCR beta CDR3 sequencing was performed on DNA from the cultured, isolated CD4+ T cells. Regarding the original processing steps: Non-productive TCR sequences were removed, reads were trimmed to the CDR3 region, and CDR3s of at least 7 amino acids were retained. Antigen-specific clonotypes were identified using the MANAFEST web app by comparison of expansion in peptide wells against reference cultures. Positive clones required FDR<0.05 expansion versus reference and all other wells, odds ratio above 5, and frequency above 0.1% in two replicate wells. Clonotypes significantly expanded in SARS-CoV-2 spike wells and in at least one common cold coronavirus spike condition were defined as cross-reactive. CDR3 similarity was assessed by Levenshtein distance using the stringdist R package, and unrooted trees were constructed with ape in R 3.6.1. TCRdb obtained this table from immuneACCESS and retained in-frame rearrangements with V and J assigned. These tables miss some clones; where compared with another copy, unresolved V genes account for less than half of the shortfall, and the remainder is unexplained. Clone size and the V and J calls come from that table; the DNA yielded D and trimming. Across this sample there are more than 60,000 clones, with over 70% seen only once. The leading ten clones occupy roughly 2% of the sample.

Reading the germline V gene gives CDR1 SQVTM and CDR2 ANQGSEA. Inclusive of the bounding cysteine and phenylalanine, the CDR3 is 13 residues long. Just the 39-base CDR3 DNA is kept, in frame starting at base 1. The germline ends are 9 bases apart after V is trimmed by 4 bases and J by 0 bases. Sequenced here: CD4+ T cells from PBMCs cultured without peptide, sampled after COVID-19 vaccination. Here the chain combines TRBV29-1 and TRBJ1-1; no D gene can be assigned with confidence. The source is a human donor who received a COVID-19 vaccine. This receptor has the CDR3 CSVAVTLNTEAFF. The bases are TGCAGCGTTGCTGTGACGTTGAACACTGAAGCTTTCTTT.